A selection of T cell receptor beta chains follows, all from one sample in a study of CD8+CD57+ T cells in acquired aplastic anemia. TCRdb reanalysed the reads using MiXCR and keeps one entry per CDR3 protein. The data show some 170,000 distinct CDR3 sequences, around 45% seen once. Material for sequencing was sorted CD4+, CD8+, or CD8+CD57+ T cells (not recorded which) from PBMCs. The receptors were sampled from a human donor in good health. The CDR3 runs from the conserved cysteine through the conserved F or W. The D gene is left open where the match is weak. The size of a clone is reported for some rows only, either as once, few or many, or as a class for expanded clones.

clone_size	d_call	j_call	v_call	cdr3_aa	cdr3_nt
many	TRBD1	TRBJ2-2	TRBV7-7	CASSLGQGAGELFF	TGTGCCAGCAGCTTGGGACAGGGAGCCGGGGAGCTGTTTTTT
once	NA	TRBJ1-2	TRBV5-1	CASSLEVGQIVPYGYTF	TGCGCCAGCAGCTTGGAAGTCGGGCAGATCGTTCCCTATGGCTACACCTTC
many	NA	TRBJ1-5	TRBV10-3	CANQVDLRGPQHF	TGTGCCAATCAGGTAGATCTTCGGGGTCCCCAGCATTTT
many	TRBD1	TRBJ1-3	TRBV10-3	CAISRVQGASGNTIYF	TGTGCCATCAGTAGAGTACAGGGGGCAAGCGGAAACACCATATATTTT
many	TRBD1	TRBJ1-4	TRBV19	CASSMGQEATNEKLFF	TGTGCCAGTAGTATGGGACAGGAGGCAACTAATGAAAAACTGTTTTTT
many	TRBD1	TRBJ1-1	TRBV7-8	CASSLGTGLRTEAFF	TGTGCCAGCAGCTTAGGGACAGGTTTGAGGACTGAAGCTTTCTTT
NA	NA	TRBJ2-7	TRBV10-2	CASSEIEDEQYF	TGCGCCAGCAGCGAAATCGAGGACGAGCAGTACTTC
many	TRBD1	TRBJ2-1	TRBV5-4	CASSSPAGTGDGNEQFF	TGTGCCAGCAGCTCCCCGGCCGGGACAGGGGACGGGAATGAGCAGTTCTTC
NA	NA	TRBJ2-3	TRBV11-2	CASTTSAVASTDTQYF	TGTGCCAGCACTACGAGTGCGGTAGCTAGCACAGATACGCAGTATTTT
NA	NA	TRBJ2-3	TRBV11-1	CASSLDRTATDTQYF	TGTGCCAGCAGCCTTGACCGTACGGCCACAGATACGCAGTATTTT
few	TRBD1	TRBJ1-1	TRBV29-1	CSASGTGTGTEAFF	TGCAGCGCCTCCGGGACAGGGACGGGGACTGAAGCTTTCTTT
NA	NA	TRBJ2-1	TRBV3-1	CASSQGGRINEQFF	TGTGCCAGCAGCCAAGGAGGGAGGATCAATGAGCAGTTCTTC
many	TRBD2	TRBJ2-1	TRBV10-3	CATLSGNEQFF	TGTGCCACCCTTAGCGGGAATGAGCAGTTCTTC
NA	TRBD1	TRBJ2-4	TRBV6-1	CATNQGAVNIQYF	TGTGCCACAAATCAGGGGGCAGTCAACATTCAGTACTTC
few	NA	TRBJ1-1	TRBV24-1	CATTEGVNTEAFF	TGTGCCACCACCGAGGGCGTGAACACTGAAGCTTTCTTT
NA	TRBD1	TRBJ2-7	TRBV29-1	CSVITLQGSNEQYF	TGCAGCGTGATAACTTTACAGGGGAGCAACGAGCAGTACTTC
NA	NA	TRBJ2-3	TRBV10-3	CAISPDITDTQYF	TGTGCCATCAGTCCGGACATCACAGATACGCAGTATTTT
few	NA	TRBJ2-1	TRBV2	CASKRITSYNEQFF	TGTGCCAGCAAAAGGATCACTTCCTACAATGAGCAGTTCTTC
NA	TRBD1	TRBJ1-6	TRBV2	CASFRDRGNSPLHF	TGTGCCAGCTTCCGGGACAGGGGAAATTCACCCCTCCACTTT
few	NA	TRBJ1-5	TRBV20-1	CSASDDSVVYGGEPQHF	TGCAGTGCTAGTGACGACAGTGTAGTCTATGGGGGGGAGCCCCAGCATTTT
many	TRBD1	TRBJ1-5	TRBV7-2	CASRRAGTGDQPQHF	TGTGCCAGCAGAAGAGCCGGGACAGGGGATCAGCCCCAGCATTTT
NA	NA	TRBJ1-4	TRBV20-1	CSAEGQGGEKLFF	TGCAGTGCCGAAGGCCAGGGAGGAGAAAAACTGTTTTTT
few	TRBD1	TRBJ1-6	TRBV12-3/TRBV12-4	CASSPGTGSPLHF	TGTGCCAGCAGTCCAGGGACAGGGTCACCCCTCCACTTT